This entry is about one T cell receptor beta chain. This entry belongs to a study of blood T cell repertoires in COVID-19. TCRdb's copy holds only in-frame clones and misses some; the assay was immunoSEQ multiplex PCR. The repertoire holds some 190,000 clones, approximately 85% seen once, with 6.5% to 10% in the top ten. This CDR3 has 15 amino acids. V dropped 7 bases and J dropped 0 bases, with 13 bases sitting between them. Germline CDR1 MNHEY, CDR2 SVGAGI. The sample comprised peripheral blood. The TCR was taken from a woman in her fifties or sixties with acute or convalescent COVID-19. The chain is built from TRBV6-5 and TRBJ1-3; D remains unclear. CDR3 amino acids: CASTPLRVSGNTIYF. In nucleotides, the CDR3 is TGTGCCAGCACCCCACTCCGGGTCTCTGGAAACACCATATATTTT.